Listed below are T cell receptor beta chains from one sample, sequenced in a study of PD-1 blockade in classical Hodgkin lymphoma. The assay was immunoSEQ multiplex PCR, and TCRdb's table has in-frame clones only and misses some. The table has tens of thousands of clones, 78% seen once. The input for sequencing was peripheral blood mononuclear cells (PBMCs), taken before the fourth cycle of nivolumab. The receptors were sampled from a human donor with classical Hodgkin lymphoma. Both conserved end residues are part of each CDR3. Each record gives: clone size, D gene, J gene, V gene, CDR3 protein, CDR3 DNA. The D gene is left open where the match is weak. Clone size, where shown, is once, few, many, or a class for clones that have expanded.

size: .
D: TRBD2
J: TRBJ2-5
V: TRBV5-1
CDR3: CASRTSGLETQYF
DNA: TGCGCCAGCAGGACTAGCGGTTTAGAGACCCAGTACTTC

size: .
D: .
J: TRBJ2-2
V: TRBV9
CDR3: CASRLDLDTGELFF
DNA: TGTGCCAGCAGATTGGACCTTGACACCGGGGAGCTGTTTTTT

size: few
D: .
J: TRBJ1-2
V: TRBV5-1
CDR3: CASSPGALEGYTF
DNA: TGCGCCAGCAGCCCCGGGGCCCTTGAGGGCTACACCTTC

size: .
D: TRBD2
J: TRBJ2-5
V: TRBV9
CDR3: CASSVVPSGSEETQYF
DNA: TGTGCCAGCAGCGTAGTCCCTAGCGGGAGTGAGGAGACCCAGTACTTC

size: .
D: .
J: TRBJ1-2
V: TRBV28
CDR3: CASKGRSLYGYTF
DNA: TGTGCCAGCAAAGGCCGAAGCCTCTATGGCTACACCTTC

size: .
D: .
J: TRBJ1-5
V: TRBV30
CDR3: CAWSVWTDAGQPQHF
DNA: TGTGCCTGGAGTGTATGGACCGATGCGGGGCAGCCCCAGCATTTT

size: .
D: .
J: TRBJ2-3
V: TRBV5-1
CDR3: CASSLALSTDTQYF
DNA: TGCGCCAGCAGCTTGGCCCTCAGCACAGATACGCAGTATTTT

size: few
D: TRBD2
J: TRBJ2-3
V: TRBV27
CDR3: CASNRLAGTDTQYF
DNA: TGTGCCAGCAACCGACTAGCGGGAACAGATACGCAGTATTTT

size: .
D: TRBD1
J: TRBJ1-2
V: TRBV19
CDR3: CASITTGTGSLLYGYTF
DNA: TGTGCCAGTATCACTACCGGGACAGGGAGTTTGCTCTACGGCTACACCTTC

size: .
D: .
J: TRBJ1-1
V: TRBV18
CDR3: CASSPRQMNTEAFF
DNA: TGTGCCAGCTCACCCCGGCAGATGAACACTGAAGCTTTCTTT

size: .
D: TRBD1
J: TRBJ1-5
V: TRBV6-1
CDR3: CASSETQGFYQPQHF
DNA: TGTGCCAGCAGTGAAACACAGGGGTTCTATCAGCCCCAGCATTTT

size: .
D: TRBD2
J: TRBJ2-5
V: TRBV28
CDR3: CASWGLASALPETQYF
DNA: TGTGCCAGCTGGGGACTAGCAAGCGCCCTTCCGGAGACCCAGTACTTC

size: once
D: TRBD1
J: TRBJ1-5
V: TRBV19
CDR3: CASSDRQGPNQPQHF
DNA: TGTGCCAGTAGTGACCGACAGGGCCCTAATCAGCCCCAGCATTTT

size: .
D: .
J: TRBJ2-3
V: TRBV6-5
CDR3: CASSYSKEGTQYF
DNA: TGTGCCAGCAGTTACTCGAAAGAGGGTACGCAGTATTTT

size: .
D: .
J: TRBJ2-7
V: TRBV7-9
CDR3: CASEGGSYEQYF
DNA: TGTGCCAGCGAGGGTGGTTCCTACGAGCAGTACTTC

size: once
D: TRBD1
J: TRBJ1-4
V: TRBV18
CDR3: CASSPTGRATNEKLFF
DNA: TGTGCCAGCTCACCGACAGGGAGGGCAACTAATGAAAAACTGTTTTTT

size: .
D: .
J: TRBJ2-4
V: TRBV11-2
CDR3: CASSSLKQAILANIQYF
DNA: TGTGCCAGCAGCTCTTTAAAACAGGCTATCCTGGCGAACATTCAGTACTTC

size: .
D: .
J: TRBJ1-2
V: TRBV2
CDR3: CASRPGAGDGYTF
DNA: TGTGCCAGCAGGCCGGGGGCAGGGGATGGCTACACCTTC

size: .
D: .
J: TRBJ2-3
V: TRBV30
CDR3: CAWSVGLEGTDTQYF
DNA: TGTGCCTGGAGTGTTGGGCTAGAGGGCACAGATACGCAGTATTTT

size: .
D: .
J: TRBJ1-1
V: TRBV11-2
CDR3: CASSLGWGTEAFF
DNA: TGTGCCAGCAGCTTAGGGTGGGGCACTGAAGCTTTCTTT

size: .
D: .
J: TRBJ2-5
V: TRBV20-1
CDR3: CSAALETQYF
DNA: TGCAGTGCCGCGCTAGAGACCCAGTACTTC

size: .
D: .
J: TRBJ2-7
V: TRBV11-2
CDR3: CASSSSWGVYEQYF
DNA: TGTGCCAGCAGCTCCTCTTGGGGGGTTTACGAGCAGTACTTC

size: .
D: .
J: TRBJ1-1
V: TRBV2
CDR3: CASSDLGPETEAFF
DNA: TGTGCCAGCAGTGATTTGGGGCCGGAAACTGAAGCTTTCTTT

size: few
D: .
J: TRBJ2-2
V: TRBV28
CDR3: CASSAGLATGELFF
DNA: TGTGCCAGCAGTGCCGGGTTGGCCACCGGGGAGCTGTTTTTT

size: .
D: TRBD1
J: TRBJ2-1
V: TRBV5-1
CDR3: CASSWTGGKDEQFF
DNA: TGCGCCAGCAGCTGGACAGGGGGCAAGGATGAGCAGTTCTTC

size: .
D: .
J: TRBJ2-2
V: TRBV19
CDR3: CASSLLGGTLNTGELFF
DNA: TGTGCCAGTAGTCTCTTAGGCGGGACCCTGAACACCGGGGAGCTGTTTTTT

size: .
D: .
J: TRBJ2-4
V: TRBV11-2
CDR3: CASRRDGLAKNIQYF
DNA: TGTGCCAGCAGAAGGGACGGGTTGGCCAAAAACATTCAGTACTTC

size: .
D: .
J: TRBJ1-5
V: TRBV10-3
CDR3: CAISDRSGGKDQPQHF
DNA: TGTGCCATCAGTGACAGGTCGGGGGGGAAGGATCAGCCCCAGCATTTT

size: few
D: TRBD1
J: TRBJ1-2
V: TRBV28
CDR3: CASSDRVGYTF
DNA: TGTGCCAGCAGTGACAGGGTCGGCTACACCTTC

size: .
D: .
J: TRBJ2-7
V: TRBV10-3
CDR3: CAISVSLGKQYF
DNA: TGTGCCATCAGTGTATCCCTGGGAAAGCAGTACTTC

size: few
D: .
J: TRBJ2-3
V: TRBV9
CDR3: CASSALPTDTQYF
DNA: TGTGCCAGCAGCGCCCTGCCCACAGATACGCAGTATTTT

size: .
D: .
J: TRBJ1-3
V: TRBV5-1
CDR3: CASSGGTVSGNTIYF
DNA: TGCGCCAGCAGCGGAGGGACTGTTTCTGGAAACACCATATATTTT

size: .
D: .
J: TRBJ2-3
V: TRBV5-4
CDR3: CASSLAGVGTDTQYF
DNA: TGTGCCAGCAGCTTGGCGGGGGTGGGCACAGATACGCAGTATTTT

size: .
D: TRBD1
J: TRBJ1-3
V: TRBV13
CDR3: CASSRTGSGNTIYF
DNA: TGTGCCAGCAGCCGGACAGGGAGCGGAAACACCATATATTTT

size: .
D: .
J: TRBJ2-3
V: TRBV18
CDR3: CASSLRLVLTDTQYF
DNA: TGTGCCAGCTCACTGCGACTAGTTTTGACAGATACGCAGTATTTT

size: .
D: TRBD1
J: TRBJ1-5
V: TRBV19
CDR3: CASTRDRVYSNQPQHF
DNA: TGTGCCAGTACCCGGGACAGAGTTTATAGCAATCAGCCCCAGCATTTT

size: .
D: TRBD2
J: TRBJ2-1
V: TRBV4-2
CDR3: CASSPRASGTYNEQFF
DNA: TGTGCCAGCAGCCCGCGGGCTAGCGGGACCTACAATGAGCAGTTCTTC

size: .
D: TRBD2
J: TRBJ2-1
V: TRBV27
CDR3: CASSLGTSGRGEQFF
DNA: TGTGCCAGCAGTCTCGGGACTAGCGGGAGGGGTGAGCAGTTCTTC

size: .
D: .
J: TRBJ2-2
V: TRBV7-3
CDR3: CASSLNGDMVTGELFF
DNA: TGTGCCAGCAGCTTAAACGGGGACATGGTCACCGGGGAGCTGTTTTTT

size: .
D: TRBD1
J: TRBJ2-7
V: TRBV27
CDR3: CASRRTGTSYEQYF
DNA: TGTGCCAGCAGGAGGACAGGGACCTCCTACGAGCAGTACTTC

size: .
D: .
J: TRBJ2-2
V: TRBV7-2
CDR3: CASSFHEWVTGELFF
DNA: TGTGCCAGCAGCTTCCACGAATGGGTCACCGGGGAGCTGTTTTTT

size: few
D: TRBD1
J: TRBJ2-7
V: TRBV4-3
CDR3: CASSQDRDRIYEQYF
DNA: TGCGCCAGCAGCCAAGATAGGGACAGGATCTACGAGCAGTACTTC

size: once
D: .
J: TRBJ1-5
V: TRBV28
CDR3: CASSFGDRNQPQHF
DNA: TGTGCCAGCAGTTTCGGGGACCGCAATCAGCCCCAGCATTTT

size: .
D: .
J: TRBJ2-2
V: TRBV19
CDR3: CASSQGRNTGELFF
DNA: TGTGCCAGTAGTCAGGGGAGAAACACCGGGGAGCTGTTTTTT

size: .
D: .
J: TRBJ1-2
V: TRBV6-5
CDR3: CASSYVSQGYGYTF
DNA: TGTGCCAGCAGTTACGTCTCTCAGGGGTATGGCTACACCTTC

size: few
D: .
J: TRBJ2-2
V: TRBV2
CDR3: CASSLDANTGELFF
DNA: TGTGCCAGCAGTTTAGATGCGAACACCGGGGAGCTGTTTTTT

size: .
D: TRBD1
J: TRBJ2-7
V: TRBV5-1
CDR3: CASSLRGRIYEQYF
DNA: TGCGCCAGCAGCTTGAGGGGGCGCATCTACGAGCAGTACTTC

size: few
D: .
J: TRBJ2-5
V: TRBV5-1
CDR3: CASSFEPAAGETQYF
DNA: TGCGCCAGCAGCTTCGAACCCGCGGCAGGAGAGACCCAGTACTTC

size: .
D: .
J: TRBJ1-6
V: TRBV11-1
CDR3: CASSLRGGYSPLHF
DNA: TGTGCCAGCAGCTTAAGGGGAGGTTATTCACCCCTCCACTTT

size: .
D: .
J: TRBJ2-1
V: TRBV28
CDR3: CASSFSGSGAYNEQFF
DNA: TGTGCCAGCAGTTTTAGCGGGTCAGGGGCCTACAATGAGCAGTTCTTC

size: .
D: .
J: TRBJ2-7
V: TRBV5-4
CDR3: CASSFGRDSSYEQYF
DNA: TGTGCCAGCAGCTTCGGAAGGGATAGCTCCTACGAGCAGTACTTC

size: .
D: TRBD1
J: TRBJ2-5
V: TRBV11-3
CDR3: CASSLGGQGVQETQYF
DNA: TGTGCCAGCAGCTTAGGAGGACAGGGGGTTCAAGAGACCCAGTACTTC

size: .
D: .
J: TRBJ1-1
V: TRBV19
CDR3: CASNTPGAAFF
DNA: TGTGCCAGTAATACACCCGGTGCGGCTTTCTTT

size: .
D: TRBD1
J: TRBJ2-1
V: TRBV10-3
CDR3: CAIMGRDRVFF
DNA: TGTGCCATCATGGGTCGGGACAGGGTTTTCTTC

size: .
D: .
J: TRBJ1-4
V: TRBV6-5
CDR3: CASSLAAGTNEKLFF
DNA: TGTGCCAGCAGTTTGGCCGCAGGCACTAATGAAAAACTGTTTTTT